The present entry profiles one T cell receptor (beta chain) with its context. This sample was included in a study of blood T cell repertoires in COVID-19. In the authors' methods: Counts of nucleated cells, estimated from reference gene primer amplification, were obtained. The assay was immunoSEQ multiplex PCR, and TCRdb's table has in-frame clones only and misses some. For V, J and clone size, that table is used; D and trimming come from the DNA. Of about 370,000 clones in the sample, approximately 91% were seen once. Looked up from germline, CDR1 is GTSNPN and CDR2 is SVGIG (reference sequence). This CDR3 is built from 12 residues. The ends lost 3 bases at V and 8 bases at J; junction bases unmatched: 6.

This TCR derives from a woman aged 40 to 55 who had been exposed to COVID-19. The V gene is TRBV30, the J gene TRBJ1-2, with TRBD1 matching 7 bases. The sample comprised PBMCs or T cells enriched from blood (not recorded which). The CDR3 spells CAWRDRLRGYTF. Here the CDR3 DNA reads TGTGCCTGGAGGGACAGGCTGAGAGGCTACACCTTC.